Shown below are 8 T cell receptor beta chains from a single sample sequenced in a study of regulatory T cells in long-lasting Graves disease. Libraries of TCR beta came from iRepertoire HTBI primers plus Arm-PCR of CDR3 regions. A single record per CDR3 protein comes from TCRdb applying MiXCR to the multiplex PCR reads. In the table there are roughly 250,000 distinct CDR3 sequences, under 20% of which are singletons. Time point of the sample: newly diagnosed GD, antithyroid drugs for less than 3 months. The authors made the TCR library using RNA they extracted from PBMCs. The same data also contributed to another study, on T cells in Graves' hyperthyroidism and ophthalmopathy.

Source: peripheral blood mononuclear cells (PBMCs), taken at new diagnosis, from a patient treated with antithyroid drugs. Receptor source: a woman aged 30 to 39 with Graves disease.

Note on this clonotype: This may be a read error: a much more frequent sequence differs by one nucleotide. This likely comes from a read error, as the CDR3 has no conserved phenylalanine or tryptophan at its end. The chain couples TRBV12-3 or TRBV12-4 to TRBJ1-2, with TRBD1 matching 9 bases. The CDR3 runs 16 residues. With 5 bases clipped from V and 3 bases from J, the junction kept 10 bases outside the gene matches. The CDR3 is CASSREWTGDDYGYTY. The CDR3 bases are TGTGCCAGCAGTCGCGAATGGACAGGGGACGACTATGGCTACACCTAC.

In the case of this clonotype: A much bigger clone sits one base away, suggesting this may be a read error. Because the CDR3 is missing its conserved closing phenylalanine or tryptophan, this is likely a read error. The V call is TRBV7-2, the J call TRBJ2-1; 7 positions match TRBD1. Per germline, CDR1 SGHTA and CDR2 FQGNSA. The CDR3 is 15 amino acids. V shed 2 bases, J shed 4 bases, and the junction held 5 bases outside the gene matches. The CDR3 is CASSLNRGQYNEQFI. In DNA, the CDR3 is TGTGCCAGCAGCTTAAATAGGGGGCAATACAATGAGCAGTTCATC.

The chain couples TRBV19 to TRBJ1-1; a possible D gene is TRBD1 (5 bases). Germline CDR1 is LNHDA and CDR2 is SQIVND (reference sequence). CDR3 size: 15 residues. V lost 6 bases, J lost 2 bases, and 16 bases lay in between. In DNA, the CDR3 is TGTGCCAGTAGAAGCCGAGCAGGGAGTAACACTGAAGCTTTCTTT. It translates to CASRSRAGSNTEAFF.

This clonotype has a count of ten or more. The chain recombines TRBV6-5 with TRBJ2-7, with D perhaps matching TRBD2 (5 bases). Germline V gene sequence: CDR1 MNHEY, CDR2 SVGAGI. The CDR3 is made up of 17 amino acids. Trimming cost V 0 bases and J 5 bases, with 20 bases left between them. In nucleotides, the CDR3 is TGTGCCAGCAGTTACTCGAGGTCTGTGGGGAGTGGGCACGAGCAGTACTTC. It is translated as CASSYSRSVGSGHEQYF.

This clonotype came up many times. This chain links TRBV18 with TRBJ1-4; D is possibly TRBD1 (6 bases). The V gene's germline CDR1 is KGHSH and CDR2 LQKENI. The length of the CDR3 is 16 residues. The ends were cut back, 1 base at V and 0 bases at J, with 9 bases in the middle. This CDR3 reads CASSPRDTTTNEKLFF. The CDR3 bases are TGTGCCAGCTCACCACGGGACACAACAACTAATGAAAAACTGTTTTTT.

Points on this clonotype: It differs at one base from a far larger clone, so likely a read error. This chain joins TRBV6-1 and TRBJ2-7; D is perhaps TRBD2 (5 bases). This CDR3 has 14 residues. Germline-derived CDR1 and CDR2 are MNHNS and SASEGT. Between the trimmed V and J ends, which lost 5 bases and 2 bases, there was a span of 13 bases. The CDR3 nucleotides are TGTGCCAGCAGTCCTCGACTAAGGCCCTACGAGCAGTACTTC. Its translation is CASSPRLRPYEQYF.

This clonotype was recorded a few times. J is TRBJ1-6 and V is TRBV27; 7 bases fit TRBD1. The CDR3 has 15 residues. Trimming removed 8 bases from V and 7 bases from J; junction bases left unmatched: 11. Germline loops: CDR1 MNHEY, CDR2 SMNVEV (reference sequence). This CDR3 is CASSVRGTANSPLHF. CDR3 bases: TGTGCCAGCTCCGTACGAGGGACAGCAAATTCACCCCTCCACTTT.

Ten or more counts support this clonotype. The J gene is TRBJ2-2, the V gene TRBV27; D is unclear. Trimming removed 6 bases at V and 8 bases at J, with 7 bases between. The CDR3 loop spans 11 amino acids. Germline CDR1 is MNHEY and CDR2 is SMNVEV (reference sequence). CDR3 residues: CASRGWGELFF. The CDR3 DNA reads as TGTGCCAGCAGGGGATGGGGGGAGCTGTTTTTT.